This T cell receptor beta chain was profiled in a study of CD8 T cells in acute hepatitis C reinfection. Time point specified: naive CD8 control sorted from an acute-time-point sample. Whole-study findings and limits: TRBV04 and TRBV06 were preferentially used in all groups, not explained by naive pool overrepresentation.

TCRdb keeps only in-frame clones here, not all; method: immunoSEQ multiplex PCR. The data contain about 38,000 clones, 80% to 90% of them singletons. A note on this clone: The antigen is not known.

This CDR3 comprises 12 residues. V dropped 4 bases and J dropped 6 bases, with 11 bases sitting between them. Germline assignment: CDR1 SGDLS and CDR2 YYNGEE. Sample: naive CD8+ T cells from PBMCs. The chain uses TRBV9 and TRBJ2-7; no reliable D call. The sequence came from a woman under 30 who spontaneously cleared hepatitis C infection. Written as DNA, the CDR3 is TGTGCCAGCAGCCTCGGAATGGGCGAGCAGTACTTC. It codes for CASSLGMGEQYF. The whole variable domain, remainder taken from reference TRBV9 and TRBJ2-7, is DSGVTQTPKHLITATGQRVTLRCSPRSGDLSVYWYQQSLDQGLQFLIQYYNGEERAKGNILERFSAQQFPDLHSELNLSSLELGDSALYFCASSLGMGEQYFGPGTRLTVT.